This T cell receptor (beta chain) was sequenced during a study of blood T cell repertoires in COVID-19. About the study: Italy, Spain and the United States were the sources of the convalescent and acute COVID-19 samples. The analysed material was cDNA or gDNA that came from T cells, B-cell-depleted T cells, or PBMCs.

This CDR3 has 14 residues. The germline V gene has CDR1 MNHEY and CDR2 SVGAGI. V trimming: 8 bases; J trimming: 2 bases; junction bases outside the gene matches: 3. TCRdb's table, derived via immunoSEQ multiplex PCR, lists solely in-frame clones and lacks some. The data hold 130,000 to 150,000 clones, with more than 80% observed a single time. This sequence was found in a woman older than 75 in a cohort sampled during active or convalescent COVID-19. The rearrangement joins TRBV6-5 to TRBJ2-1; 10 nucleotides align to TRBD1. Sequencing was performed on peripheral blood. The CDR3, as DNA: TGTGCCAGCGGGACAGGGGTCACCTACAATGAGCAGTTCTTC. Translating gives CASGTGVTYNEQFF.